This T cell receptor (beta chain) was captured by sequencing in a study of T cell responses to AZD1222 COVID-19 vaccine. Study-wide results and limits: The study sampled repertoires only after the peak T cell response. Nearly half of spike-specific TCRs reportedly go after variant regions that carry no mutations. Just six or seven AZD1222 recipients tested seropositive at baseline.

The V gene end was trimmed by 2 bases and the J gene end by 0 bases; junction bases not matched to a gene: 5. CDR3 length equals 16 residues. Per germline, CDR1 SGHDT and CDR2 YYEEEE. Worth noting for this clone: The antigen is unknown.

The data were produced by immunoSEQ multiplex PCR, yet TCRdb's version contains in-frame clones alone and is incomplete. The data contain about 190,000 clones, roughly 88% of them seen just once; the ten biggest clones take up 0.75% to 1%. The sequence was obtained from an adult in good health. The chain carries TRBV5-6 and TRBJ2-3; TRBD1 agrees at 8 bases. The sample was peripheral blood, taken on day 0 of AZD1222 vaccination. The chain's CDR3 is CASSFSRDRSTDTQYF. The CDR3 DNA reads TGTGCCAGCAGCTTTTCCCGGGACAGGAGCACAGATACGCAGTATTTT.